The sequence of this TCR beta chain was determined in a study of technical replicates of blood from a handful of donors. TCRdb's copy holds only in-frame clones and misses some; the assay was immunoSEQ multiplex PCR. The sample has over 85,000 clones, 95% to 97% seen once. This CDR3 has 15 amino acids. The V gene end was trimmed by 5 bases and the J gene end by 5 bases; junction bases not matched to a gene: 6. Germline CDR1 reads MNHEY; CDR2 reads SMNVEV (reference sequence). What was sequenced was T cells isolated from PBMCs. This clonotype originated in a human donor in good health. The chain combines TRBV27 with TRBJ2-3; TRBD2 matches at 11 bases. The CDR3 region has the DNA TGTGCCAGCAGTAAGCTAGCGGGAGGAGAAGATACGCAGTATTTT. Amino acids: CASSKLAGGEDTQYF.